This entry lists 29 T cell receptor beta chains sequenced from one sample in a study of metastatic and nonmetastatic thyroid tumors. Ahead of thyroid surgery, no patient had received treatment of any kind. With MiXCR, TCRdb called clones anew from the PCR reads. The profile shows tens of thousands of clones, around 13% of them singletons. Sequences were obtained from tumor tissue. These receptor sequences come from a female donor with papillary thyroid cancer or a benign thyroid nodule (not recorded which). Some clones in this sample may be carry-over from other donors' samples.

This clone was counted at least ten times. The chain carries TRBV5-8 and TRBJ2-3, with 8 bases identical to TRBD1. Trimming cost V 0 bases and J 2 bases; bases outside gene matches: 2. The germline V gene has CDR1 SGHTS and CDR2 YDEGEE. There are 15 residues in the CDR3. The chain's CDR3 is CASSLAGGVTDTQYF. CDR3 DNA: TGTGCCAGCAGCTTGGCAGGGGGCGTCACAGATACGCAGTATTTT.

This clone turned up a few times. V gene TRBV27 combines with J gene TRBJ1-2; D possibly corresponds to TRBD1 (5 bases). CDR3 size: 16 residues. V gave up 1 base and J gave up 3 bases, with 15 bases separating them. Per the germline V gene, CDR1 is MNHEY and CDR2 is SMNVEV (reference sequence). Written as DNA, the CDR3 is TGTGCCAGCAGTTTATATTCTGGGGCATCCCACTATGGCTACACCTTC. This gives the protein CASSLYSGASHYGYTF.

This clone came up many times. An end of the junction differs from the germline gene, which may be a read error. The rearrangement uses TRBV5-1 and TRBJ2-4; TRBD1 or TRBD2 may be the D gene (5 bases each). Germline loops: CDR1 SGHRS, CDR2 YFSETQ. There are 14 residues in the CDR3. CDR3 sequence: CASRLGDQENIQYF. CDR3 in DNA: TGCGCCAGCCGCTTAGGGGACCAGGAAAACATTCAGTACTTC.

The table lists this clone with many counts. The chain couples TRBV15 to TRBJ2-1; a possible D gene is TRBD2 (6 bases). Germline CDR1 reads LNHNV; CDR2 reads YYDKDF (reference sequence). The CDR3 loop spans 14 amino acids. Trimming pared 0 bases from V and 12 bases from J, leaving 15 bases between. The CDR3: CATSRDLSGSLQFF. DNA of the CDR3: TGTGCCACCAGCAGAGATTTGAGCGGGTCCTTGCAGTTCTTC.

At least ten counts were recorded for this clone. This chain connects TRBV6-2 or TRBV6-3 to TRBJ2-3; D is unresolved. The CDR3 is 15 residues long. CDR1 is MNHEY and CDR2 is SVGEGT in the germline V gene. The V and J ends lost 5 bases and 6 bases respectively, with 18 bases between them. CDR3 region: CASSPLAPSRDTQYF. DNA of the CDR3: TGTGCCAGCAGTCCCCTGGCCCCATCTCGGGATACGCAGTATTTT.

Ten or more counts support this clone. The rearrangement uses TRBV6-1 and TRBJ2-7; D is undetermined. The germline V and J ends were trimmed by 8 bases and 3 bases, with 14 bases remaining between them. Germline-derived CDR1 and CDR2 are MNHNS and SASEGT. The CDR3 extends over 13 amino acids. Written as DNA, the CDR3 is TGTGCCAGCGGCTCAAAAGACAACTACGAGCAGTACTTC. Translating gives CASGSKDNYEQYF.

About this clone itself: This could be a read error, since a much larger clone is one nucleotide away. Since the CDR3 does not end with the conserved phenylalanine or tryptophan, this likely comes from a read error. V and J are TRBV14 and TRBJ1-2; perhaps TRBD1 as D (5 bases). V dropped 1 base and J dropped 7 bases, with 7 bases sitting between them. Germline V gives CDR1 SGHDN, CDR2 FVKESK. This CDR3 contains 12 residues. As DNA, the CDR3 is TGTGCCAGCAGCCAAGCAGGGTTTGGCTACACCCTC. Protein product: CASSQAGFGYTL.

Many counts were recorded for this clone. The J gene is TRBJ2-3, the V gene TRBV3-1, with D hard to call. The germline CDR1 and CDR2 sequences are LGHDT and YNNKEL (reference sequence). Deletions cut 4 bases from V and 2 bases from J, with 16 bases between. The CDR3 consists of 16 residues. The CDR3 bases are TGTGCCAGCAGCCCCCCCTTACGGCGGCCCACAGATACGCAGTATTTT. This translates into CASSPPLRRPTDTQYF.

The rearrangement joins TRBV19 to TRBJ2-3; 7 bases fit TRBD2. CDR3 length: 15 residues. The V gene end was trimmed by 10 bases and the J gene end by 7 bases; junction bases not matched to a gene: 17. Germline-derived CDR1 and CDR2 are LNHDA and SQIVND (reference sequence). The CDR3 loop is CANRDAGVSGYTQYF. In nucleotides, the CDR3 is TGTGCCAATAGAGACGCGGGAGTGAGTGGATATACGCAGTATTTT.

This clone was observed many times. V is TRBV18 and J is TRBJ2-3; D unresolved. Germline V gene lookup returns CDR1 KGHSH and CDR2 LQKENI. The CDR3 totals 13 residues. V was pared by 3 bases and J by 0 bases, with 4 bases between. The CDR3 reads CASSPGSTDTQYF. In nucleotides, the CDR3 is TGTGCCAGCTCACCGGGGAGCACAGATACGCAGTATTTT.

Comments on this clone: This could be a read error, since a much larger clone is one nucleotide away. V usage is TRBV7-2 and J usage is TRBJ2-7, with a weak D call TRBD1 (6 bases). With 0 bases removed from V and 4 bases from J, the gap between germline ends came to 13 bases. In germline, CDR1 is SGHTA, CDR2 FQGNSA. The CDR3 spans 15 residues. For the CDR3, the DNA is TGTGCCAGCAGCTTAGCAAGGGGGAGAATTTACGAGCAGTACTTC. The encoded protein is CASSLARGRIYEQYF.

The J gene is TRBJ2-4, the V gene TRBV19, with 8 bases fitting TRBD2. The CDR3 is 17 amino acids. V trimming: 5 bases; J trimming: 5 bases; junction bases outside the gene matches: 14. CDR1 and CDR2 (germline): LNHDA, SQIVND (reference sequence). CDR3 coding DNA: TGTGCCAGTAGTTCTAAAGGTACGGCGGGAGGCCAAAACATTCAGTACTTC. Its translation: CASSSKGTAGGQNIQYF.

This clone was counted at least ten times. V and J are TRBV11-2 and TRBJ2-1, with D unclear. CDR3 length: 14 residues. Germline V gene data show CDR1 as SGHAT and CDR2 as FQNNGV. V lost 0 bases, J lost 7 bases, and 10 bases lay in between. This CDR3 reads CASSLDPSLNEQFF. In nucleotides, the CDR3 is TGTGCCAGCAGCTTAGATCCTAGTTTGAATGAGCAGTTCTTC.

This clone was seen repeatedly, ten times or more. This chain joins TRBV6-1 and TRBJ1-2; maybe TRBD1 (5 bases). This CDR3 contains 14 residues. Germline values: CDR1 MNHNS, CDR2 SASEGT. The V end was cut by 6 bases, the J end by 2 bases, with 13 bases between. CDR3 nucleotide sequence: TGTGCCAGCAGAAAGAGGGGAGGGAACTATGGCTACACCTTC. Translated, it gives CASRKRGGNYGYTF.

This clone was counted only a few times. This may arise from a read error, as a much more abundant clone is one base away. V usage is TRBV19 and J usage is TRBJ1-4, with a tentative D call TRBD1 (5 bases). Germline lookup yields CDR1 LNHDA and CDR2 SQIVND (reference sequence). The CDR3 has 12 residues. The CDR3 nucleotides are TGTGCCAGTAGTATGACGACAGAAAGACTGTTTTTT. This encodes CASSMTTERLFF. The full variable domain, with the rest looked up from reference TRBV19 and TRBJ1-4, is DGGITQSPKYLFRKEGQNVTLSCEQNLNHDAMYWYRQDPGQGLRLIYYSQIVNDFQKGDIAEGYSVSREKKESFPLTVTSAQKNPTAFYLCASSMTTERLFFGSGTQLSVL.

In the case of this clone: At one end the junction does not follow the germline gene, possibly because of a read error. The J gene is TRBJ2-7, the V gene TRBV20-1; possibly TRBD1 or TRBD2 for D (5 bases each). The CDR3 has 15 residues. Germline CDR1 is DFQATT and CDR2 is SNEGSKA (reference sequence). DNA for the CDR3: TGCAGTTCTAGATTGATTGGGGGTGTGGACTACGAGCAGTACTTC. It specifies CSSRLIGGVDYEQYF.

Note on this clone: Just one base apart from a much larger clone, this may be a read error. Within the sample, other DNA sequences also encode this same CDR3. The J gene is TRBJ2-2, the V gene TRBV5-1, with D possibly matching TRBD1 (5 bases). This CDR3 has 12 amino acids. Germline V gene lookup returns CDR1 SGHRS and CDR2 YFSETQ. The CDR3 region has the DNA TGCGCCAGCAGGGGGCCCCCCGGAGAGCTGTTTTTT. This codes for CASRGPPGELFF.

This clone ranks as medium-sized. This chain joins TRBV27 and TRBJ1-1; TRBD1 agrees at 7 bases. CDR1 is MNHEY, CDR2 SMNVEV, per germline (reference sequence). The CDR3 spans 14 residues. With V trimmed by 2 bases and J by 3 bases, 3 bases remained unmatched. CDR3 coding DNA: TGTGCCAGCAGTTTACGACAGGGTTACACTGAAGCTTTCTTT. Translation: CASSLRQGYTEAFF.

This sequence joins TRBV5-1 and TRBJ1-2; D remains unclear. The CDR3 contains 14 residues. Germline CDR1 reads SGHRS; CDR2 reads YFSETQ. V gave up 4 bases and J gave up 6 bases, with 16 bases separating them. Here the CDR3 reads CASSPLQGANGYTF. The CDR3 nucleotides read TGCGCCAGCAGCCCACTCCAAGGCGCTAATGGCTACACCTTC.

This clone has a count of ten or more. J is TRBJ1-1 and V is TRBV19; 10 bases are shared with TRBD1. V lost 1 base to trimming and J lost 6 bases; unmatched junction nucleotides: 2. CDR1 is LNHDA and CDR2 is SQIVND in the germline V gene (reference sequence). The CDR3 loop spans 14 amino acids. CDR3: CASSIGQGAAEAFF. Here the CDR3 DNA reads TGTGCCAGTAGTATAGGACAGGGGGCCGCTGAAGCTTTCTTT.

This clone was seen many times. This chain joins TRBV14 and TRBJ1-2; 10 bases match TRBD1. V dropped 4 bases and J dropped 6; count of bases not matched to a gene: 8. Germline lookup yields CDR1 SGHDN and CDR2 FVKESK. This CDR3 contains 15 residues. The DNA for the CDR3 is TGTGCCAGCAGCCCATTGGACAGGGGGATCGATGGCTACACCTTC. This translates into CASSPLDRGIDGYTF.

This clone was seen repeatedly, ten times or more. V gene TRBV11-3 combines with J gene TRBJ1-4; 8 nucleotides line up with TRBD1. From germline, CDR1 is SGHNT and CDR2 YENEEA. J gave up 3 bases and V 5 bases, and 5 bases lay outside the gene matches. The CDR3 covers 15 residues. The CDR3 is CASSPGDRSNEKLFF. The CDR3 DNA follows: TGTGCCAGCAGCCCCGGGGACAGGTCTAATGAAAAACTGTTTTTT.

This clone was seen ten or more times. This chain joins TRBV7-9 and TRBJ2-5; 7 bases are a match to TRBD2. Germline CDR1 reads SEHNR; CDR2 reads FQNEAQ (reference sequence). V dropped 7 bases and J dropped 5; count of bases not matched to a gene: 7. This CDR3 has 13 amino acids. In DNA form, the CDR3 reads TGTGCCAGCAATGGCGGGAGAACGGAGACCCAGTACTTC. Translating it yields CASNGGRTETQYF.

This clone appeared many times. Here the CDR3 reads CASSEQRFNSNQPQHF. The CDR3, as DNA: TGTGCCAGCAGTGAACAACGGTTTAATAGCAATCAGCCCCAGCATTTT. The chain couples TRBV2 to TRBJ1-5; no clear D gene. The germline V and J ends were trimmed by 2 bases and 0 bases, with 11 bases remaining between them. Germline V CDR1 and CDR2: SNHLY, FYNNEI. This CDR3 has 16 residues. Filled out from reference TRBV2 and TRBJ1-5, the complete variable domain reads EPEVTQTPSHQVTQMGQEVILRCVPISNHLYFYWYRQILGQKVEFLVSFYNNEISEKSEIFDDQFSVERPDGSNFTLKIRSTKLEDSAMYFCASSEQRFNSNQPQHFGDGTRLSIL.

Ten or more counts support this clone. The chain links TRBV7-2 to TRBJ2-5; D is unclear. The V end lost 1 base, the J end lost 3 bases, and 9 bases lay between the germline ends. The CDR3 extends over 14 amino acids. From germline, CDR1 is SGHTA and CDR2 FQGNSA. The CDR3 is CASSLGLAEETQYF. Written as DNA, the CDR3 is TGTGCCAGCAGCTTAGGACTGGCGGAAGAGACCCAGTACTTC.

Many counts were recorded for this clone. The chain couples TRBV25-1 to TRBJ1-5, with no clear D. From germline, CDR1 is MGHDK and CDR2 SYGVNS. The CDR3 extends over 13 amino acids. V was pared by 5 bases and J by 0 bases, with 5 bases between. CDR3 nucleotides: TGTGCCAGCAGTCTCTATAGCAATCAGCCCCAGCATTTT. Its protein product is CASSLYSNQPQHF.

This clone was seen repeatedly, ten times or more. The J gene is TRBJ2-1, the V gene TRBV12-3 or TRBV12-4; TRBD2 agrees at 8 bases. This CDR3 has 16 amino acids. V lost 6 bases to trimming and J lost 7 bases; unmatched junction nucleotides: 14. In DNA form, the CDR3 reads TGTGCCAGCAGCCCCCCCCCGGGACTAGACCCAAATGAGCAGTTCTTC. Its protein product is CASSPPPGLDPNEQFF.

This clone was seen many times. The J gene is TRBJ1-6, the V gene TRBV28; no firm D call. The CDR3 sequence is 12 residues long. The V gene's germline CDR1 is MDHEN and CDR2 SYDVKM. Trimming shortened V by 3 bases and J by 7 bases, and 4 bases separated the two germline ends. The chain's CDR3 is CASSLGNSPLHF. In DNA form, the CDR3 reads TGTGCCAGCAGTTTGGGGAATTCACCCCTCCACTTT. The variable domain in full, completed from reference TRBV28 and TRBJ1-6, reads DVKVTQSSRYLVKRTGEKVFLECVQDMDHENMFWYRQDPGLGLRLIYFSYDVKMKEKGDIPEGYSVSREKKERFSLILESASTNQTSMYLCASSLGNSPLHFGNGTRLTVT.

In its sample, this clone was seen many times. The rearrangement uses TRBV7-9 and TRBJ2-7, with unresolved D. Germline CDR1 and CDR2: SEHNR and FQNEAQ (reference sequence). The V and J ends lost 2 bases and 5 bases respectively, with 4 bases between them. This CDR3 contains 11 residues. The CDR3 region has the DNA TGTGCCAGCAGCTTATTCGACGAGCAGTACTTC. It is translated as CASSLFDEQYF.